The clone carrying this T cell receptor (beta chain) was found many times. Ligated cDNA underwent four rounds of PCR with nested alpha and beta constant region primers and SP2. In TCRdb, the 5' RACE reads were re-called with MiXCR into one record per CDR3 protein. The top ten hold around 9.6% of the sample, which has roughly 56,000 distinct CDR3 sequences, approximately 6.6% seen once. The library had UMIs added by 3' ligation of an oligonucleotide to TCR cDNA. Input was roughly 1 to 1000 ng of DNase-treated total RNA without cell sorting. This sample was taken from a study of naive and memory T cell subsets. The CDR3 runs to 13 residues. V trimming: 3 bases; J trimming: 3 bases; junction bases outside the gene matches: 1. Germline CDR1 MNHEY, CDR2 SVGAGI.

This receptor was identified in a male donor in good health. The chain has TRBV6-5 and TRBJ2-7, with 8 bases that match TRBD1. The CDR3 here is CASSYTGGYEQYF. CDR3 in DNA: TGTGCCAGCAGTTATACAGGGGGCTACGAGCAGTACTTC.